This TCR beta chain was captured in a study of CXCR3-negative and CXCR3-positive naive CD8 T cells. In the study overall: The libraries together contributed about 135 million TRB reads, each supplying about 1.5 +/- 0.3 million. Study observations and caveats: CXCR3-positive naive cells carried more hydrophobic TRB CDR3s than CXCR3-negative ones. Memory cells showed distinct TRBV-TRBJ patterns, while the two naive subsets matched.

Details on this clonotype: What it binds is unknown.

The study made its TRB cDNA libraries by 5' RACE, adding UMI labels. TCRdb re-called the 5' RACE reads; every CDR3 protein appears as one record, without DNA. This repertoire includes approximately 100,000 distinct CDR3 sequences. This CDR3 is built from 14 residues. CDR1 is SEHNR, CDR2 FQNEAQ, per germline (reference sequence). What was sequenced was naive CXCR3+ CD8+ T cells from blood. The subset: CD45RO-CCR7+CD27+CD95- naive CD8+ T cells expressing CXCR3 (TNR3+). V is TRBV7-9 and J is TRBJ1-1; TCRdb's D call of TRBD1 is untestable without DNA. The clonotype was recovered from a human donor in good health. Some clones in this sample may be carry-over from other donors' samples. CDR3 loop: CASTPGTTNTEAFF.